This T cell receptor beta chain emerged from a study of blood T cell repertoires in COVID-19. At the level of the study: Material from acute and convalescent COVID-19 was sourced from the United States, Italy and Spain.

Unmatched junction bases numbered 1, after V lost 5 bases and J lost 7 bases. CDR1 KGHSH and CDR2 LQKENI come from the germline V gene. CDR3 length equals 11 residues. Followed over time, Seattle patients had been enrolled while infection was active. Study processing details: Researchers report that nucleated cell counts were estimated from reference gene primer amplification. Repertoires were generated with immunoSEQ multiplex PCR, while TCRdb's copy carries only in-frame clones and drops some. V and J calls and clone size follow that table, whereas D and trimming were derived from the DNA. The sample has fewer than 650,000 clones, 85% to 90% seen once; the top ten hold under 8.5%.

The sequence was collected from a woman between 50 and 59 years old with COVID-19, enrolled during active disease. Material for sequencing was peripheral blood. V and J are TRBV18 and TRBJ1-1, with 7 bases that match TRBD1. In DNA, the CDR3 is TGTGCCAGCTCATACAGGGGTGAAGCTTTCTTT. Translating gives CASSYRGEAFF. Complete variable domain (other parts from reference TRBV18 and TRBJ1-1): NAGVMQNPRHLVRRRGQEARLRCSPMKGHSHVYWYRQLPEEGLKFMVYLQKENIIDESGMPKERFSAEFPKEGPSILRIQQVVRGDSAAYFCASSYRGEAFFGQGTRLTVV.